This T cell receptor beta chain emerged from a study of blood T cell repertoires in COVID-19. The CDR3 covers 18 residues. V lost 0 bases and J lost 4, with 19 bases in between. Per the germline V gene, CDR1 is LGHNA and CDR2 is YNFKEQ. Participants were placed into cohorts based on the clinical history they reported. TCRdb keeps only in-frame clones here, not all; method: immunoSEQ multiplex PCR. Of 250,000 to 350,000 clones listed, 70% to 90% are singletons. The chain couples TRBV4-2 to TRBJ2-1, with D possibly TRBD2 on 6 matching bases. The receptor comes from a woman in her 30s who had recovered from COVID-19. The sequencing input was PBMCs or T cells enriched from blood (not recorded which). The CDR3 region is CASSQDAVREPVYNEQFF. For the CDR3, the DNA is TGTGCCAGCAGCCAAGACGCGGTTCGGGAGCCCGTATACAATGAGCAGTTCTTC.